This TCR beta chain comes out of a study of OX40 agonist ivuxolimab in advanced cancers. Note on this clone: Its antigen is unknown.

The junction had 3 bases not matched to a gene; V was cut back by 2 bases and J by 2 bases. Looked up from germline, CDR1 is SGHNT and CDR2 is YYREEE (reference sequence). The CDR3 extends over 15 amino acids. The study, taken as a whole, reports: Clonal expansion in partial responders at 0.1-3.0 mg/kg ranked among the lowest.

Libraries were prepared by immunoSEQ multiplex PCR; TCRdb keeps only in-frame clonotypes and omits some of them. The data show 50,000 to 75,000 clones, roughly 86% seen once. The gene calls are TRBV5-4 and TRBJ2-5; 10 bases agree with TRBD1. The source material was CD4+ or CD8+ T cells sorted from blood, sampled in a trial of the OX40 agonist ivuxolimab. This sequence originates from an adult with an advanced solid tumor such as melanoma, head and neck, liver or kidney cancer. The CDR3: CASSFKGQGQETQYF. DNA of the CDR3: TGTGCCAGCAGCTTCAAGGGACAGGGGCAAGAGACCCAGTACTTC.